Each of the 12 T cell receptor beta chains below was sequenced from the same sample in a study of blood T cell repertoires in COVID-19. Assay used: immunoSEQ multiplex PCR; TCRdb lists only in-frame clones, some missing. The data hold hundreds of thousands of clones, with 80% to 90% observed a single time. The specimen was peripheral blood. The source is a woman aged 18-35 years with acute or convalescent COVID-19.

The chain links TRBV6-6 to TRBJ1-5; D is possibly TRBD1 (5 bases). CDR1 MNHNY and CDR2 SVGAGI come from the germline V gene (reference sequence). Trimming took 7 bases from V and 3 from J, leaving 16 bases between them. The CDR3 is 15 amino acids. CDR3 sequence: CASKRTDSLNQPQHF. The DNA for the CDR3 is TGTGCCAGCAAGAGGACCGACAGTCTCAATCAGCCCCAGCATTTT.

This clone occurred once. The chain uses TRBV6-5 and TRBJ2-3, with 7 bases that match TRBD2. The CDR3 is 11 residues long. Germline CDR1 is MNHEY and CDR2 is SVGAGI. With V trimmed by 8 bases and J by 9 bases, 5 bases remained unmatched. CDR3 nucleotides: TGTGCCAGCTCGGGGGGACTAACGCAGTATTTT. It is translated as CASSGGLTQYF.

Comment on this clone: This same CDR3 is encoded by further DNA sequences in the sample. V usage is TRBV3-1 (or the pseudogene TRBV3-2) and J usage is TRBJ1-1, with D uncertain. The V and J ends lost 1 base and 4 bases respectively, with 4 bases between them. The CDR3 has 12 residues. Germline assignment: CDR1 LGHDT and CDR2 YNNKEL (reference sequence). This CDR3 reads CASSQGGTEAFF. The CDR3 coding sequence is TGTGCCAGCAGCCAAGGAGGCACTGAAGCTTTCTTT.

The chain couples TRBV19 to TRBJ1-1; D remains unclear. The CDR3 totals 16 residues. Trimming took off 3 bases at V and 3 bases at J, with 17 bases between the two ends. Per germline, CDR1 LNHDA and CDR2 SQIVND (reference sequence). In nucleotides, the CDR3 is TGTGCCAGTAGTATTCGACGCGAAACGCGGGACACTGAAGCTTTCTTT. Translation: CASSIRRETRDTEAFF.

The gene calls are TRBV2 and TRBJ1-5, with TRBD1 identical over 7 bases. Trimming removed 5 bases from V and 4 bases from J; junction bases left unmatched: 2. Germline V gene sequence: CDR1 SNHLY, CDR2 FYNNEI. This CDR3 has 13 amino acids. CDR3 nucleotide sequence: TGTGCCAGCAGTCGACAGGGTAATCAGCCCCAGCATTTT. Protein sequence: CASSRQGNQPQHF. The full variable domain, in which reference TRBV2 and TRBJ1-5 provide the parts outside the CDR3, is EPEVTQTPSHQVTQMGQEVILRCVPISNHLYFYWYRQILGQKVEFLVSFYNNEISEKSEIFDDQFSVERPDGSNFTLKIRSTKLEDSAMYFCASSRQGNQPQHFGDGTRLSIL.

The gene calls are TRBV19 and TRBJ1-2; a possible D gene is TRBD1 (6 bases). This CDR3 contains 13 residues. CDR1 is LNHDA and CDR2 is SQIVND in the germline V gene (reference sequence). V was shortened by 6 bases and J by 4 bases, with 12 bases between the two germline ends. CDR3: CASRTDSFYGYTF. Written as DNA, the CDR3 is TGTGCCAGTAGAACGGACAGCTTCTATGGCTACACCTTC. The full variable domain, with the rest looked up from reference TRBV19 and TRBJ1-2, is DGGITQSPKYLFRKEGQNVTLSCEQNLNHDAMYWYRQDPGQGLRLIYYSQIVNDFQKGDIAEGYSVSREKKESFPLTVTSAQKNPTAFYLCASRTDSFYGYTFGSGTRLTVV.

The chain joins TRBV5-1 to TRBJ1-1; D perhaps matches TRBD1 (5 bases). The CDR3 is 16 amino acids. The germline CDR1 and CDR2 sequences are SGHRS and YFSETQ. Trimming stripped 2 bases from V and 5 bases from J, with 19 bases between. The CDR3 is CASSFWGRWEGTEAFF. For the CDR3, the DNA is TGCGCCAGCAGCTTTTGGGGCCGGTGGGAAGGGACTGAAGCTTTCTTT.

About this clone itself: The sample has other DNA sequences that encode this CDR3 too. This sequence joins TRBV28 and TRBJ2-7; a possible D gene is TRBD2 (5 bases). The CDR3 spans 12 residues. The V end was cut by 2 bases, the J end by 5 bases, with 7 bases between. Per the germline V gene, CDR1 is MDHEN and CDR2 is SYDVKM. The CDR3 DNA follows: TGTGCCAGCAGTTTAATCGGGGACGAGCAGTACTTC. Its protein product is CASSLIGDEQYF.

This chain joins TRBV6-6 and TRBJ2-1; D is possibly TRBD1 (6 bases). CDR1 and CDR2 (germline): MNHNY, SVGAGI (reference sequence). V lost 5 bases to trimming and J lost 10 bases, with 24 bases between them. The CDR3 contains 16 residues. The CDR3: CASSLGTKSRPREQFF. The CDR3 nucleotides read TGTGCCAGCAGTCTCGGGACAAAATCCCGCCCCAGGGAGCAGTTCTTC.

The V call is TRBV7-3, the J call TRBJ2-1, with D possibly matching TRBD2 (7 bases). Trimming stripped 5 bases from V and 5 bases from J, with 16 bases between. There are 15 residues in the CDR3. From germline, CDR1 is SGHTA and CDR2 FQGTGA. This chain's CDR3 is CASSRTGTTNNEQFF. The CDR3 nucleotides are TGTGCCAGCAGCCGAACAGGGACTACAAACAATGAGCAGTTCTTC.

The V call is TRBV5-1, the J call TRBJ2-5; a weak D match, TRBD1 (7 bases). V was pared by 3 bases and J by 4 bases, with 13 bases between. There are 14 residues in the CDR3. Germline V CDR1 and CDR2: SGHRS, YFSETQ. The CDR3 loop is CASSSVQGGETQYF. CDR3 nucleotides: TGCGCCAGCAGCTCAGTCCAGGGGGGAGAGACCCAGTACTTC.

Comments on this clone: The identical CDR3 is also encoded by other nucleotide sequences in the sample. The V and J genes are TRBV9 and TRBJ2-7, with TRBD1 matching 8 bases. V lost 0 bases to trimming and J lost 3 bases; unmatched junction nucleotides: 5. Germline V gene data show CDR1 as SGDLS and CDR2 as YYNGEE. This CDR3 has 15 residues. The CDR3 coding sequence is TGTGCCAGCAGCGTAGAAGGGACAGGAGGCTACGAGCAGTACTTC. Residues: CASSVEGTGGYEQYF.